This TCR beta chain was sequenced for a study of graft-versus-host responses after intestinal transplantation. Notes on this clone: The antigen remains unidentified.

The protocol was immunoSEQ multiplex PCR, while the TCRdb copy is restricted to in-frame clones and leaves out a portion. This table has about 120,000 clones, about nine tenths appearing once. This CDR3 is built from 16 residues. V lost 0 bases to trimming and J lost 4 bases; unmatched junction nucleotides: 2. Germline-derived CDR1 and CDR2 are MGHRA and YSYEKL. Regarding the study as a whole: Present in recipient marrow, GvH clones included some that appeared first in ileum or blood.

The chain carries TRBV4-1 and TRBJ2-2; 10 nucleotides line up with TRBD2. The sample consisted of unstimulated CD4+ T cells sorted from spleen or lymph node cells, taken before intestinal transplant. The TCR was taken from a human donor who received an intestinal transplant. The CDR3 sequence is CASSQDQRGGTGELFF. CDR3 DNA sequence: TGCGCCAGCAGCCAAGATCAGCGGGGGGGCACCGGGGAGCTGTTTTTT.